This is a list of T cell receptor beta chains from one sample in a study of T cells in Graves' hyperthyroidism and ophthalmopathy. TCRdb independently ran MiXCR on the multiplex PCR reads; one entry per CDR3 protein. The profile shows 350,000 to 450,000 distinct CDR3 sequences, roughly 13% of them singletons. Specimen: blood. All receptors derive from a man aged 45-65 years with Graves' ophthalmopathy. The CDR3 runs from the conserved cysteine through the conserved F or W. The D gene is left open where the match is weak. Rows give clone size only sometimes, using once, few, many, or a class for an expanded clone.

CDR3 DNA	CDR3 protein	D gene	V gene	J gene	clone size
TGTGCCAGCACCTTGCGTAGGACTGGACTCTACGAGCAGTACTTC	CASTLRRTGLYEQYF	.	TRBV11-1	TRBJ2-7	many
TGCAGTGTTTCTAGCGGGAGCTTGCGAGAGCAGTACTTC	CSVSSGSLREQYF	TRBD2	TRBV20-1	TRBJ2-7	few
TGTGCCAGCACTTTGGGCCGGGACTTCTTACCCGGGGAGCTGTTTTTT	CASTLGRDFLPGELFF	.	TRBV27	TRBJ2-2	few
TGTGCCAGCAAGGGTGGAAACACCATATATTTT	CASKGGNTIYF	.	TRBV3-1	TRBJ1-3	few
TGTGCCAGCTCACCACCGGCAGGGAACTATGGCTACACCTTC	CASSPPAGNYGYTF	.	TRBV18	TRBJ1-2	few
TGTGCCAGCAGCCCGTTGGACAGGTACAATGAGCAGTTCTTC	CASSPLDRYNEQFF	TRBD1	TRBV11-2	TRBJ2-1	many
TGTGCCAGCAGCTTAGCGGGAACTAACACCGGGGAGCTGTTTTTT	CASSLAGTNTGELFF	.	TRBV7-6	TRBJ2-2	many
TGTGCCAGCCGCGATGGACTAGCGGGATCCTACGAGCAGTACTTC	CASRDGLAGSYEQYF	TRBD2	TRBV14	TRBJ2-7	.
TGTGCCAGCAGTGAAAACAGAATAATCCAAGAGACCCAGTACTTC	CASSENRIIQETQYF	.	TRBV6-1	TRBJ2-5	.
TGTGCCAGCAGGAGGGACAGCATGACAACTAATGAAAAACTGTTTTTT	CASRRDSMTTNEKLFF	TRBD1	TRBV2	TRBJ1-4	many